One and the same sample provided the 20 T cell receptor beta chains below, sequenced in a study of low-dose radiotherapy and immunotherapy resistance in tumors (dated by TCRdb to between 2021 and 2024). Reads for this sample came from an Illumina HiSeq 2500. First-strand cDNA was synthesized using Superscript III and a set of TRAV- and TRBV-specific primers, so that both TCRalpha and TCRbeta chains were covered. TCRs were amplified with Phusion for roughly 19 PCR cycles, with a constant-region primer paired with the adapter attached to the V primers. TCRdb itself trimmed the public reads at Q25 with fastp, ran MiXCR and retained productive beta chains. Rows are unified per CDR3 protein, each entry keeping the most common DNA and genes. The sample table holds around 79,000 distinct CDR3 sequences, of which over 15% were seen once. The top ten constitute under 7.5% of the sample. Explained via the paper, the time point label denotes: before trial treatment.

Source: PBMCs, taken before treatment. These receptors were taken from a male donor with prostate cancer.

This clonotype was seen more than once but under ten times. The chain carries TRBV5-4 and TRBJ1-2; TRBD1 matches at 7 bases. V shed 4 bases and J 7 bases; nucleotides not matched to a gene: 10. The CDR3 extends over 14 amino acids. The germline CDR1 and CDR2 sequences are SGHNT and YYREEE (reference sequence). CDR3 bases: TGTGCCAGCAGCGACTACAGGGGCGTGGGTGGCTACACCTTC. Its protein is CASSDYRGVGGYTF.

This chain uses TRBV4-3 with TRBJ2-3; 8 bases are shared with TRBD1. Germline values: CDR1 LGHNA, CDR2 YSLEER. V trimming: 4 bases; J trimming: 1 base; junction bases outside the gene matches: 1. The CDR3 spans 14 residues. The CDR3 sequence is CASSPDRGTDTQYF. The CDR3 nucleotides read TGCGCCAGCAGCCCGGACAGGGGCACAGATACGCAGTATTTT.

This clonotype has a count of ten or more. The chain couples TRBV2 to TRBJ2-2, with 7 bases identical to TRBD1. V trimming: 8 bases; J trimming: 1 base; junction bases outside the gene matches: 7. The germline V gene has CDR1 SNHLY and CDR2 FYNNEI. The CDR3 is made up of 15 amino acids. CDR3 bases: TGTGCCAGCCGACGGGACAGTCAGAACACCGGGGAGCTGTTTTTT. This translates into CASRRDSQNTGELFF. Filled out from reference TRBV2 and TRBJ2-2, the complete variable domain reads EPEVTQTPSHQVTQMGQEVILRCVPISNHLYFYWYRQILGQKVEFLVSFYNNEISEKSEIFDDQFSVERPDGSNFTLKIRSTKLEDSAMYFCASRRDSQNTGELFFGEGSRLTVL.

The sample holds many counts of this clonotype. V and J are TRBV6-2 or TRBV6-3 and TRBJ2-5; the D is unclear. Germline V gene lookup returns CDR1 MNHEY and CDR2 SVGEGT. CDR3 size: 17 residues. Trimming shortened V by 7 bases and J by 0 bases, and 21 bases separated the two germline ends. CDR3 sequence (DNA): TGTGCCAGCACCACGATAATCCGTAGCAGAAACCAAGAGACCCAGTACTTC. Translation: CASTTIIRSRNQETQYF.

This clonotype came up many times. The chain joins TRBV6-4 to TRBJ2-7, with 10 bases aligning to TRBD1. The CDR3 covers 13 residues. Germline lookup yields CDR1 MRHNA and CDR2 SNTAGT. V lost 4 bases to trimming and J lost 9 bases; unmatched junction nucleotides: 6. CDR3 protein: CASSVDRGQRQYF. CDR3 sequence (DNA): TGTGCCAGCAGTGTCGACAGGGGGCAGAGGCAGTACTTC.

At least ten counts were recorded for this clonotype. The chain recombines TRBV12-3 or TRBV12-4 with TRBJ1-4; D unclear. The CDR3 totals 15 residues. With 3 bases removed from V and 3 bases from J, the gap between germline ends came to 11 bases. The CDR3 is CASSLGTVPNEKLFF. The CDR3 region has the DNA TGTGCCAGCAGTTTGGGAACAGTCCCTAATGAAAAACTGTTTTTT.

This clonotype was picked up many times. V and J are TRBV20-1 and TRBJ1-2; TRBD1 matches 12 bases. Germline-derived CDR1 and CDR2 are DFQATT and SNEGSKA (reference sequence). The CDR3 length is 17 residues. With V trimmed by 0 bases and J by 4 bases, 9 bases remained unmatched. CDR3 in amino acids: CSARDLGQGADFYGYTF. CDR3 DNA: TGCAGTGCTAGAGACCTGGGACAGGGGGCTGATTTCTATGGCTACACCTTC.

This clonotype was observed many times. The chain joins TRBV6-2 or TRBV6-3 to TRBJ1-5; D is perhaps TRBD1 (6 bases). This CDR3 has 15 residues. V lost 7 bases and J 4 bases, leaving 17 bases between the germline ends. Germline V CDR1 and CDR2: MNHEY, SVGEGT. DNA of the CDR3: TGTGCCAGCAACCCAGCGACAGGCCCAAATCAGCCCCAGCATTTT. This sequence encodes CASNPATGPNQPQHF.

This clonotype was seen only a few times. This likely reflects a read error, since a far larger clone is one base away. The V and J genes are TRBV13 and TRBJ2-5; D remains ambiguous. V gave up 4 bases and J gave up 5 bases, with 14 bases separating them. Germline CDR1 PRHDT, CDR2 FYEKMQ (reference sequence). This CDR3 contains 14 residues. Here the CDR3 DNA reads TGTGCCAGCAGCTCGGAGTGGGCCGAGGAGACCCAGTACTTC. The encoded protein is CASSSEWAEETQYF.

This clonotype was recorded at least ten times. This rearrangement joins TRBV27 to TRBJ2-2; 7 bases are shared with TRBD2. With 3 bases clipped from V and 4 bases from J, the junction kept 5 bases outside the gene matches. Per the germline V gene, CDR1 is MNHEY and CDR2 is SMNVEV (reference sequence). The CDR3 totals 15 residues. Written as DNA, the CDR3 is TGTGCCAGCAGTTTCGGGACTACGGGCACCGGGGAGCTGTTTTTT. Amino acids: CASSFGTTGTGELFF.

This clonotype was counted many times. The V call is TRBV29-1, the J call TRBJ2-1; D possibly matches TRBD1 or TRBD2 (5 bases each). This CDR3 has 14 residues. Trimming pared 8 bases from V and 2 bases from J, leaving 16 bases between. In germline, CDR1 is SQVTM, CDR2 ANQGSEA. This CDR3 reads CSLASGTTYNEQFF. CDR3 sequence (DNA): TGCAGCCTCGCCTCCGGGACCACCTACAATGAGCAGTTCTTC.

This clonotype was counted at least ten times. The genes are TRBV6-1 and TRBJ2-1; 8 bases fit TRBD2. This CDR3 spans 15 amino acids. CDR1 is MNHNS and CDR2 is SASEGT in the germline V gene. V was pared by 6 bases and J by 4 bases, with 8 bases of the junction left unmatched. CDR3 sequence: CASRALAGTYNEQFF. As DNA, the CDR3 is TGTGCCAGCAGGGCTTTAGCGGGAACGTACAATGAGCAGTTCTTC.

This clonotype was counted many times. The genes are TRBV10-3 and TRBJ2-5, with 16 positions matching TRBD2. The germline CDR1 and CDR2 sequences are ENHRY and SYGVKD. The V segment lost 8 bases and the J segment 5 bases; nucleotides outside the gene matches: 5. The CDR3 extends over 15 amino acids. CDR3 in amino acids: CAIGTSGGAGETQYF. The CDR3 DNA reads TGTGCCATCGGGACTAGCGGGGGGGCTGGTGAGACCCAGTACTTC.

The J gene is TRBJ2-7, the V gene TRBV20-1; D may be TRBD1 (5 bases). This CDR3 spans 13 amino acids. V lost 3 bases, J lost 5 bases, and 14 bases lay in between. Germline V gene sequence: CDR1 DFQATT, CDR2 SNEGSKA (reference sequence). CDR3 sequence (DNA): TGCAGTGCTAGCAAGGGGCAGATGCACGAGCAGTACTTC. It specifies CSASKGQMHEQYF.

This clonotype was picked up many times. V usage is TRBV7-9 and J usage is TRBJ2-7; D remains unclear. CDR1 is SEHNR and CDR2 is FQNEAQ in the germline V gene (reference sequence). CDR3 length equals 14 residues. Trimming left V 5 bases short and J 6 bases short, with 17 bases between. CDR3 amino acids: CASSLETQTREQYF. CDR3 coding DNA: TGTGCCAGCAGCCTAGAGACTCAGACCCGCGAGCAGTACTTC.

This clonotype was observed many times. This sequence joins TRBV20-1 and TRBJ2-5, with 10 nucleotides matching TRBD2. From germline, CDR1 is DFQATT and CDR2 SNEGSKA (reference sequence). The length of the CDR3 is 15 residues. V lost 4 bases to trimming and J lost 0 bases; unmatched junction nucleotides: 5. The CDR3 bases are TGCAGTGCTATCCCAGCGGGAGGGAACCAAGAGACCCAGTACTTC. Translation: CSAIPAGGNQETQYF.

Regarding this clonotype: A far larger clone differs by one base, so this is likely a read error. The V call is TRBV7-9, the J call TRBJ2-1, with 7 bases lining up with TRBD2. The junction had 7 bases not matched to a gene; V was cut back by 5 bases and J by 9 bases. CDR3 size: 13 residues. Germline CDR1 reads SEHNR; CDR2 reads FQNEAQ (reference sequence). CDR3: CASSRVREGEQFF. In DNA form, the CDR3 reads TGTGCCAGCAGCCGAGTAAGGGAGGGTGAGCAGTTCTTC.

In this sample, this clonotype turned up many times. The chain is built from TRBV4-1 and TRBJ2-7; tentatively, D is TRBD1 or TRBD2 (5 bases each). CDR1 is MGHRA and CDR2 is YSYEKL in the germline V gene. The CDR3 extends over 13 amino acids. Trimming shortened V by 0 bases and J by 6 bases, and 9 bases separated the two germline ends. CDR3 loop: CASSQDRGPEQYF. The CDR3 DNA follows: TGCGCCAGCAGCCAAGACCGGGGACCCGAGCAGTACTTC.

This clonotype was detected many times. The chain joins TRBV19 to TRBJ2-5; D not resolved. Germline CDR1 and CDR2: LNHDA and SQIVND (reference sequence). CDR3 length equals 13 residues. V was trimmed by 1 base and J by 3 bases, leaving 6 bases between them. CDR3 nucleotides: TGTGCCAGTAGTATAGGAGCGAAAGAGACCCAGTACTTC. This encodes CASSIGAKETQYF.

This clonotype was recorded at least ten times. The chain recombines TRBV5-5 with TRBJ2-2; D unclear. The CDR3 consists of 13 residues. Germline V gene lookup returns CDR1 SGHKS and CDR2 YYEKEE (reference sequence). V shed 1 base and J shed 3 bases, with 4 bases lying between them. This chain's CDR3 is CASSLTDTGELFF. CDR3 in DNA: TGTGCCAGCAGCTTGACGGACACCGGGGAGCTGTTTTTT.